A selection of T cell receptor beta chains follows, all from one sample in a study of blood T cell repertoires in COVID-19. The protocol was immunoSEQ multiplex PCR, while the TCRdb copy is restricted to in-frame clones and leaves out a portion. The table has about 210,000 clones, roughly 84% seen once; the top ten hold roughly 7.1%. Sequenced: PBMCs or T cells enriched from blood (not recorded which). These receptors were obtained from a man aged 25 to 40 in a cohort exposed to, infected with or recovered from COVID-19 (not recorded which). Both conserved end residues are part of each CDR3. D genes are given only for firm matches. A clone size is listed for some rows: how often the clone was seen (once, few, many), or a class if it is expanded.

v_gene,abundance,d_gene,j_gene,CDR3aa,CDR3nt
TRBV28,once,.,TRBJ2-2,CASSPSQVPGSGELFF,TGTGCCAGCAGTCCTTCACAGGTCCCGGGTTCCGGGGAGCTGTTTTTT
TRBV5-1,.,.,TRBJ1-1,CASSLDTGMNTEAFF,TGCGCCAGCAGCTTGGATACAGGGATGAACACTGAAGCTTTCTTT
TRBV27,.,TRBD1,TRBJ2-2,CASSWFSTGGELFF,TGTGCCAGCAGTTGGTTTAGCACAGGGGGCGAGCTGTTTTTT
TRBV27,.,TRBD1,TRBJ1-1,CASRPSGTAYTEAFF,TGTGCCAGCAGACCTTCCGGGACAGCCTACACTGAAGCTTTCTTT
TRBV6-5,many,TRBD1,TRBJ1-1,CASTRQGPNTEAFF,TGTGCCAGCACACGACAGGGGCCGAACACTGAAGCTTTCTTT
TRBV27,.,.,TRBJ2-7,CASSLRGFSYEQYF,TGTGCCAGCAGTTTAAGGGGATTTTCCTACGAGCAGTACTTC
TRBV24-1,.,.,TRBJ2-1,CATSDFSASSYNEQFF,TGTGCCACCAGTGATTTTAGCGCTAGCTCCTACAATGAGCAGTTCTTC
TRBV6-5,.,TRBD1,TRBJ2-6,CASSYSQGAGANVLTF,TGTGCCAGCAGTTACTCGCAGGGGGCTGGGGCCAACGTCCTGACTTTC
TRBV28,.,TRBD1,TRBJ1-2,CASSTGDRVSGYGYTF,TGTGCCAGCAGTACGGGGGACAGGGTTAGTGGCTATGGCTACACCTTC
TRBV6-4,few,TRBD2,TRBJ2-7,CASSDPGLAGLRRYEQYF,TGTGCCAGCAGTGACCCGGGACTAGCGGGTTTGAGGAGATACGAGCAGTACTTC